This TCR beta chain was found in a study of blood T cell repertoires in COVID-19. Study information: The samples span acute and convalescent COVID-19 from the United States, Italy and Spain. PBMCs, B-cell-depleted T cells, or T cells provided the cDNA or gDNA that made up the material.

Original analysis: Reference gene primer amplification yielded estimated nucleated cell counts. Profiling relied on immunoSEQ multiplex PCR, and the TCRdb table lists in-frame clones only, not all of them. V and J calls and clone size come straight from that table; D and trimming were deduced from the DNA. Among around 270,000 clones listed, around 88% were seen once. The length of the CDR3 is 14 residues. Germline CDR1 and CDR2: LNHDA and SQIVND (reference sequence). Between the trimmed V and J ends, which lost 5 bases and 0 bases, there was a span of 8 bases. The source material was peripheral blood. The chain links TRBV19 to TRBJ1-5; maybe TRBD1 (5 bases). This TCR was sampled from a man younger than 45 with acute or convalescent COVID-19. CDR3 DNA sequence: TGTGCCAGTAGTTGGCAGGGTAGCAATCAGCCCCAGCATTTT. It encodes CASSWQGSNQPQHF.